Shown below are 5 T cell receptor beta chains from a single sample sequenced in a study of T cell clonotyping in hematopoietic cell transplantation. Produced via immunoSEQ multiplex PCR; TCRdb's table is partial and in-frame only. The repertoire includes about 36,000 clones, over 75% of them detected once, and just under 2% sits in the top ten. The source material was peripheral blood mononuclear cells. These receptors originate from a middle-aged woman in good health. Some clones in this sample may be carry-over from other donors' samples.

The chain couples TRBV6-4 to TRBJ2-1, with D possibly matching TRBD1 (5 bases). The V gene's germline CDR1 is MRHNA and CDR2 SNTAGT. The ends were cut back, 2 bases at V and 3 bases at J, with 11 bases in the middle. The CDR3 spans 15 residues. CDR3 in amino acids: CASSDRQSDYNEQFF. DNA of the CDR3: TGTGCCAGCAGTGACAGACAGAGCGACTACAATGAGCAGTTCTTC.

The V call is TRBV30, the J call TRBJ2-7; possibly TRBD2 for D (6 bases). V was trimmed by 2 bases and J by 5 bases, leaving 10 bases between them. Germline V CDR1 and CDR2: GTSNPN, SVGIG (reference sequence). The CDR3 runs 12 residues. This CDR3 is CAWSSGSDEQYF. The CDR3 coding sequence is TGTGCCTGGAGTAGCGGGTCGGACGAGCAGTACTTC.

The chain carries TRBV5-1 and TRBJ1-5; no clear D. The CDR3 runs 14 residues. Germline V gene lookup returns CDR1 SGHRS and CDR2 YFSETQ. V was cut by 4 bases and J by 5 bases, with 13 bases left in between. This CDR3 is CASSPDRRDQPQHF. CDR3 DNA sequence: TGCGCCAGCAGCCCGGATAGGAGAGATCAGCCCCAGCATTTT. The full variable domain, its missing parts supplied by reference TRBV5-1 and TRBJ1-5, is KAGVTQTPRYLIKTRGQQVTLSCSPISGHRSVSWYQQTPGQGLQFLFEYFSETQRNKGNFPGRFSGRQFSNSRSEMNVSTLELGDSALYLCASSPDRRDQPQHFGDGTRLSIL.

The CDR3 DNA sequence: TGCGCCAGCAGCCAAGATAGTCGGACCTATGGCTACACCTTC. This encodes CASSQDSRTYGYTF. The V and J genes are TRBV4-3 and TRBJ1-2; D gene unclear. Germline V CDR1 and CDR2: LGHNA, YSLEER. V was trimmed by 0 bases and J by 4 bases, leaving 9 bases between them. The CDR3 is 14 amino acids.

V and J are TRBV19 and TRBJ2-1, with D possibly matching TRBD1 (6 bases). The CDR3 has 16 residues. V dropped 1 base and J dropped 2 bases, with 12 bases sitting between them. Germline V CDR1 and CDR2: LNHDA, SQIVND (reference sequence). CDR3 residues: CASSIGGTLAYNEQFF. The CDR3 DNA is TGTGCCAGTAGTATAGGAGGGACACTGGCCTACAATGAGCAGTTCTTC.